One and the same sample provided the 9 T cell receptor beta chains below, sequenced in a study of metastatic and nonmetastatic thyroid tumors. Thyroid surgery was performed in patients who had received no treatment beforehand. TCRdb called clones again from the PCR reads with MiXCR. Among tens of thousands of clones, under 15% were seen once, and the ten largest hold around 3.3%. What was sequenced was blood. Receptors were obtained from a female donor with papillary thyroid cancer or a benign thyroid nodule (not recorded which). Some clones in this sample may be carry-over from other donors' samples.

This clone was recorded many times. The chain uses TRBV5-6 and TRBJ2-7; tentatively, D is TRBD2 (6 bases). Per the germline V gene, CDR1 is SGHDT and CDR2 is YYEEEE. The CDR3 covers 13 residues. V gave up 1 base and J gave up 6 bases, with 11 bases separating them. CDR3 sequence (DNA): TGTGCCAGCAGCTTGACTAGCATCCGCGAGCAGTACTTC. Its translation: CASSLTSIREQYF.

This clone has a count of ten or more. This rearrangement joins TRBV29-1 to TRBJ1-2; D perhaps matches TRBD1 (5 bases). Germline V lookup: CDR1 SQVTM, CDR2 ANQGSEA. The CDR3 is made up of 14 amino acids. V lost 6 bases and J 6 bases, leaving 20 bases between the germline ends. The chain's CDR3 is CSVDPEGMRNGYTF. As DNA, the CDR3 is TGCAGCGTGGACCCGGAGGGGATGAGAAATGGCTACACCTTC.

Many counts were recorded for this clone. The rearrangement links TRBV7-9 to TRBJ2-1; D gene ambiguous. Trimming took off 5 bases at V and 9 bases at J, with 20 bases between the two ends. Germline CDR1 and CDR2: SEHNR and FQNEAQ (reference sequence). The CDR3 spans 15 residues. The DNA of the CDR3 is TGTGCCAGCAGCCCATTAGCTCTCTCCTCGCCTGAGCAGTTCTTC. As protein: CASSPLALSSPEQFF.

This clone was recorded at least ten times. The chain couples TRBV28 to TRBJ2-5; 15 bases are shared with TRBD2. V was pared by 4 bases and J by 5 bases, with 5 bases of the junction left unmatched. The CDR3 is 16 amino acids. Germline-derived CDR1 and CDR2 are MDHEN and SYDVKM. The CDR3 DNA reads TGTGCCAGCAGTTCTCCCGGGACTAGCGGGGGGGAGACCCAGTACTTC. Translated, it gives CASSSPGTSGGETQYF.

This clone was seen ten or more times. This rearrangement joins TRBV10-3 to TRBJ1-1; 7 bases fit TRBD1. The CDR3 covers 15 residues. CDR1 is ENHRY, CDR2 SYGVKD, per germline. The ends lost 0 bases at V and 0 bases at J; junction bases unmatched: 1. CDR3 residues: CAISESTGMNTEAFF. DNA for the CDR3: TGTGCCATCAGTGAGTCGACAGGGATGAACACTGAAGCTTTCTTT.

The table lists this clone with many counts. CDR3 sequence reads: CAIGDSRNTIYF. The CDR3 DNA reads as TGTGCCATCGGGGACAGTAGAAACACCATATATTTT. The chain links TRBV10-3 to TRBJ1-3; TRBD1 matches 7 bases. Germline assignment: CDR1 ENHRY and CDR2 SYGVKD. This CDR3 spans 12 amino acids. The junction had 3 bases not matched to a gene; V was cut back by 8 bases and J by 5 bases.

The table lists this clone with a count of one. J is TRBJ2-1 and V is TRBV11-2; TRBD2 matches at 13 bases. Germline assignment: CDR1 SGHAT and CDR2 FQNNGV. With V trimmed by 5 bases and J by 6 bases, 7 bases remained unmatched. The CDR3 has 16 amino acids. The CDR3 loop is CASSKGGTSGINEQFF. The CDR3 DNA reads TGTGCCAGCAGCAAGGGCGGGACTAGCGGGATCAATGAGCAGTTCTTC.

This clone has ten or more counts. The chain carries TRBV12-3 or TRBV12-4 and TRBJ2-5, with D perhaps matching TRBD1 or TRBD2 (5 bases each). This CDR3 has 13 residues. Trimming took 5 bases from V and 7 from J, leaving 14 bases between them. In DNA, the CDR3 is TGTGCCAGCAGTCTAGGGGACCGTGGGACCCAGTACTTC. It is translated as CASSLGDRGTQYF.

This clone has a handful of counts. A read error may explain this, as a much larger clone is one base away. The gene calls are TRBV11-2 and TRBJ2-1; D not resolved. In germline, CDR1 is SGHAT, CDR2 FQNNGV. V was cut by 6 bases and J by 7 bases, with 13 bases left in between. CDR3 length: 13 residues. CDR3 DNA: TGTGCCAGCAGGGTCCGATCGCTGAATGAGCAGTTCTTC. Its translation is CASRVRSLNEQFF. Full variable domain (rest looked up from reference TRBV11-2 and TRBJ2-1): EAGVAQSPRYKIIEKRQSVAFWCNPISGHATLYWYQQILGQGPKLLIQFQNNGVVDDSQLPKDRFSAERLKGVDSTLKIQPAKLEDSAVYLCASRVRSLNEQFFGPGTRLTVL.